Sequencing of this TCR beta chain was carried out in a study of vaccination effects on CD4 cells after COVID-19. About the study: About 2 million PBMC were seeded per well and grown in the presence of roughly 10 IU/ml IL-2 and about 10 ug/ml peptides.

Trimming took off 6 bases at V and 3 bases at J, with 21 bases between the two ends. The CDR3 sequence is 16 residues long. Germline assignment: CDR1 MNHEY and CDR2 SMNVEV (reference sequence). Method: immunoSEQ multiplex PCR; TCRdb's copy keeps in-frame clones and lacks some. Of 25,000 to 35,000 clones listed, about 73% were seen once; the top ten hold 3.8%. A roughly 11-day culture period preceded the isolation of CD4+ T cells. Vaccinated participants had no history of SARS-CoV-2 infection and tested negative for nucleocapsid antibodies. Cultures received IL-2 medium that replaced half the medium on days 3 and 7. Study outcomes and limitations: Marked clonal contraction was seen late after vaccination (in both infection- and vaccine-induced clones).

As for this clone: Its antigen is unidentified.

Sequenced here: CD4+ T cells from PBMCs cultured without peptide, sampled before COVID-19 vaccination. V usage is TRBV27 and J usage is TRBJ2-7, with D tentatively TRBD1 or TRBD2 (5 bases each). The sequence came from a human donor who received a COVID-19 vaccine. The DNA for the CDR3 is TGTGCCAGCAGAACCGACGGGGCCACGCTGGTCTACGAGCAGTACTTC. Protein: CASRTDGATLVYEQYF.